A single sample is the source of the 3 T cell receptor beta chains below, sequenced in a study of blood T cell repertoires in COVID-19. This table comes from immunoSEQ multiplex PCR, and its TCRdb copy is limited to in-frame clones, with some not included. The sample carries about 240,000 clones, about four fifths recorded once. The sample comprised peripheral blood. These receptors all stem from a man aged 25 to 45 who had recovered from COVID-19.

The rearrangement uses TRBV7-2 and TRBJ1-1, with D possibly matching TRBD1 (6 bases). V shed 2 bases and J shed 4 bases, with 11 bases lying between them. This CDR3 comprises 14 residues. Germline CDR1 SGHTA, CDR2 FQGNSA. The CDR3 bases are TGTGCCAGCAGCTTACAGGGGATAGGCACTGAAGCTTTCTTT. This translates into CASSLQGIGTEAFF.

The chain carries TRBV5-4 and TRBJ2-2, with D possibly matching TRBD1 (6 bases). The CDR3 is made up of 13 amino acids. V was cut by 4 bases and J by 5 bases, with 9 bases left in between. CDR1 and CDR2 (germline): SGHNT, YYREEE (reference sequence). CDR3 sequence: CASSPGTTGELFF. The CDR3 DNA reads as TGTGCCAGCAGCCCCGGGACAACCGGGGAGCTGTTTTTT.

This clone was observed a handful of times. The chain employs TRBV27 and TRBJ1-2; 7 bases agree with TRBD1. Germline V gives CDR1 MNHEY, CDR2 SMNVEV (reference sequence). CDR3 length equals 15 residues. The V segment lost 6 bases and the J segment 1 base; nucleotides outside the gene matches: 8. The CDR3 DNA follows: TGTGCCAGCAGCACGTTGGGACAGAATAACTATGGCTACACCTTC. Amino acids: CASSTLGQNNYGYTF.